These 30 T cell receptor beta chains were all obtained from the same sample, sequenced in a study of T-cell memory formation after mild COVID-19. One entry per CDR3 protein, called by TCRdb with MiXCR from the 5' RACE reads. The table has approximately 82,000 distinct CDR3 sequences, roughly 13% seen once. Sequencing used PBMCs or a T cell subset sorted from them (not recorded which). These receptors originate from a man between 18 and 35 years old who had mild COVID-19 (a few samples of this study predate the infection). Cell type and time point are not known.

Only one count was recorded for this clonotype. The chain recombines TRBV7-9 with TRBJ1-1; maybe TRBD1 (5 bases). V lost 8 bases to trimming and J lost 3 bases, with 13 bases between them. Germline V gene lookup returns CDR1 SEHNR and CDR2 FQNEAQ (reference sequence). The CDR3 runs to 13 residues. The CDR3 region is CASEGRLDTEAFF. Written as DNA, the CDR3 is TGTGCCAGCGAGGGGAGATTGGACACTGAAGCTTTCTTT.

The chain couples TRBV10-3 to TRBJ2-3; 8 bases match TRBD1. CDR3 length: 18 residues. The germline V gene encodes CDR1 ENHRY and CDR2 SYGVKD. V shed 2 bases and J 3 bases; nucleotides not matched to a gene: 13. The CDR3 here is CAISEAFQGAGATDTQYF. The DNA of the CDR3 is TGTGCCATCAGTGAGGCCTTCCAGGGGGCTGGGGCTACAGATACGCAGTATTTT.

This clonotype was seen a few times. V and J are TRBV7-9 and TRBJ2-7, with TRBD1 matching 10 bases. Looked up from germline, CDR1 is SEHNR and CDR2 is FQNEAQ (reference sequence). The CDR3 is made up of 14 amino acids. J lost 5 bases, V lost 6 bases, and 7 bases had no gene match. CDR3 nucleotides: TGTGCCAGCAGTGCCGGGACAGGGGACGACGAGCAGTACTTC. It encodes CASSAGTGDDEQYF.

In its sample, this clonotype was seen a few times. V usage is TRBV27 and J usage is TRBJ2-7, with 11 bases lining up with TRBD2. Germline CDR1 reads MNHEY; CDR2 reads SMNVEV (reference sequence). The CDR3 has 13 amino acids. Trimming cost V 4 bases and J 6 bases; bases outside gene matches: 2. The CDR3 reads CASSSGLAAEQYF. As DNA, the CDR3 is TGTGCCAGCAGTTCGGGACTAGCGGCCGAGCAGTACTTC.

The sample holds a few counts of this clonotype. The V call is TRBV9, the J call TRBJ2-2, with TRBD1 matching 8 bases. With V trimmed by 3 bases and J by 6 bases, 10 bases remained unmatched. CDR3 size: 16 residues. Germline CDR1 and CDR2: SGDLS and YYNGEE. The CDR3, as DNA: TGTGCCAGCAGCGGTAGAGGGACAGGATATGCCGGGGAGCTGTTTTTT. Translation: CASSGRGTGYAGELFF.

This clonotype was recorded a few times. CDR3 DNA: TGTGCCAGCAGCCCCAGGGGTGAGACCCAGTACTTC. Protein: CASSPRGETQYF. The V and J genes are TRBV27 and TRBJ2-5, with D possibly being TRBD1 (6 bases). The CDR3 length is 12 residues. CDR1 and CDR2 (germline): MNHEY, SMNVEV (reference sequence). V shed 6 bases and J shed 5 bases, with 10 bases lying between them.

The V and J genes are TRBV7-9 and TRBJ2-3; D might be TRBD2 (6 bases). Germline values: CDR1 SEHNR, CDR2 FQNEAQ (reference sequence). The CDR3 is 17 amino acids. The V end lost 1 base, the J end lost 5 bases, and 19 bases lay between the germline ends. The CDR3 is CASSLVRGRGDGDTQYF. In nucleotides, the CDR3 is TGTGCCAGCAGCTTAGTACGGGGACGCGGGGACGGAGATACGCAGTATTTT.

The V and J genes are TRBV29-1 and TRBJ2-7; TRBD2 aligns across 8 bases. The V segment lost 3 bases and the J segment 1 base; nucleotides outside the gene matches: 5. The CDR3 has 14 amino acids. Per germline, CDR1 SQVTM and CDR2 ANQGSEA. CDR3 sequence (DNA): TGCAGCGTTGAGGGGCGGGGGGAGTCCTACGAGCAGTACTTC. Amino acids: CSVEGRGESYEQYF.

J is TRBJ2-1 and V is TRBV12-3 or TRBV12-4, with TRBD1 matching 9 bases. The length of the CDR3 is 15 residues. V gave up 2 bases and J gave up 4 bases; unmatched junction bases: 3. This chain's CDR3 is CASSLRTGVYNEQFF. The CDR3 bases are TGTGCCAGCAGTTTAAGGACAGGGGTGTACAATGAGCAGTTCTTC.

V usage is TRBV14 and J usage is TRBJ2-3, with D unresolved. The germline gives CDR1 SGHDN, CDR2 FVKESK. The CDR3 has 15 amino acids. The germline V and J ends were trimmed by 3 bases and 8 bases, with 18 bases remaining between them. CDR3 region: CASSHQMELWSTQYF. The CDR3 region has the DNA TGTGCCAGCAGCCACCAGATGGAGTTATGGAGTACGCAGTATTTT.

This clonotype has a handful of counts. V and J are TRBV7-7 and TRBJ2-3; no firm D call. Germline loops: CDR1 SSHAT, CDR2 FNYEAQ (reference sequence). The CDR3 has 15 amino acids. The V gene lost 2 bases and the J gene lost 1 base, with 10 bases spanning the gap. CDR3 nucleotides: TGTGCCAGCAGCTTATCCCCCTGGGGCACAGATACGCAGTATTTT. It specifies CASSLSPWGTDTQYF.

This clonotype was counted between two and nine times. The genes are TRBV5-4 and TRBJ2-5; a weak D match, TRBD2 (6 bases). This CDR3 is 13 amino acids long. Between the trimmed V and J ends, which lost 7 bases and 4 bases, there was a span of 14 bases. Germline V gene sequence: CDR1 SGHNT, CDR2 YYREEE (reference sequence). The chain's CDR3 is CASGNWEAETQYF. The CDR3 coding sequence is TGTGCCAGCGGGAACTGGGAGGCAGAGACCCAGTACTTC.

Only a few counts were recorded for this clonotype. The rearrangement uses TRBV7-6 and TRBJ1-1; D may be TRBD1 (6 bases). With 2 bases removed from V and 1 base from J, the gap between germline ends came to 8 bases. The CDR3 has 14 residues. Germline-derived CDR1 and CDR2 are SGHVS and FNYEAQ. CDR3 residues: CASSLLQGNTEAFF. In DNA, the CDR3 is TGTGCCAGCAGCTTATTACAGGGGAACACTGAAGCTTTCTTT.

This clonotype came up a few times. The chain employs TRBV6-1 and TRBJ2-7; D ambiguous. The CDR3 runs to 12 residues. Germline CDR1 MNHNS, CDR2 SASEGT. Trimming cost V 6 bases and J 3 bases, with 9 bases left between them. CDR3 sequence (DNA): TGTGCCAGCAGGACCCAGATCTACGAGCAGTACTTC. This gives the protein CASRTQIYEQYF.

This clonotype was detected only a few times. The chain recombines TRBV5-1 with TRBJ2-3; D not resolved. V lost 2 bases, J lost 11 bases, and 3 bases lay in between. This CDR3 contains 9 residues. In germline, CDR1 is SGHRS, CDR2 YFSETQ. The CDR3 bases are TGCGCCAGCAGCTTCGAGCAGTATTTT. It yields the protein CASSFEQYF.

This chain connects TRBV5-6 to TRBJ2-7; D assignment may be TRBD1 or TRBD2 (5 bases each). Trimming left V 4 bases short and J 2 bases short, with 22 bases between. Per germline, CDR1 SGHDT and CDR2 YYEEEE. This CDR3 comprises 17 residues. The CDR3 DNA follows: TGTGCCAGCAGCCCGGGACGGACGATAAGGGGACCCTACGAGCAGTACGTC. Translating it yields CASSPGRTIRGPYEQYV.

This clonotype was seen at least ten times. The V call is TRBV13, the J call TRBJ2-1; maybe TRBD1 (6 bases). V shed 5 bases and J shed 11 bases, with 16 bases lying between them. The V gene's germline CDR1 is PRHDT and CDR2 FYEKMQ (reference sequence). The CDR3 length is 13 residues. The CDR3 coding sequence is TGTGCCAGCAGCCTCCAAGAAGACAGGAAGCAGTTCTTC. Residues: CASSLQEDRKQFF. Full variable domain (rest looked up from reference TRBV13 and TRBJ2-1): AAGVIQSPRHLIKEKRETATLKCYPIPRHDTVYWYQQGPGQDPQFLISFYEKMQSDKGSIPDRFSAQQFSDYHSELNMSSLELGDSALYFCASSLQEDRKQFFGPGTRLTVL.

This clonotype was counted between two and nine times. This chain uses TRBV19 with TRBJ1-1; unclear D gene. From germline, CDR1 is LNHDA and CDR2 SQIVND (reference sequence). The CDR3 has 13 amino acids. V lost 3 bases and J 1 base, leaving 6 bases between the germline ends. CDR3 sequence: CASSIGPNTEAFF. CDR3 DNA sequence: TGTGCCAGTAGTATCGGGCCGAACACTGAAGCTTTCTTT. Looking up the rest from reference TRBV19 and TRBJ1-1 gives the full variable domain: DGGITQSPKYLFRKEGQNVTLSCEQNLNHDAMYWYRQDPGQGLRLIYYSQIVNDFQKGDIAEGYSVSREKKESFPLTVTSAQKNPTAFYLCASSIGPNTEAFFGQGTRLTVV.

This chain connects TRBV29-1 to TRBJ1-1; TRBD1 matches at 7 bases. The germline V gene encodes CDR1 SQVTM and CDR2 ANQGSEA. The CDR3 has 12 amino acids. J lost 6 bases, V lost 7 bases, and 8 bases had no gene match. The CDR3 bases are TGCAGCGCTAGGGGGCTAGGGCCTGAAGCTTTCTTT. It yields the protein CSARGLGPEAFF.

The rearrangement uses TRBV2 and TRBJ2-1; TRBD2 might be the D (6 bases). Germline V gene sequence: CDR1 SNHLY, CDR2 FYNNEI. This CDR3 has 15 residues. Trimming cost V 4 bases and J 8 bases, with 18 bases left between them. CDR3 nucleotide sequence: TGTGCCAGCAGTGGTTGGGGAGGCTCGTTCGATGAGCAGTTCTTC. Its protein product is CASSGWGGSFDEQFF.

This rearrangement joins TRBV11-2 to TRBJ2-1; the D gene is possibly TRBD1 (5 bases). The length of the CDR3 is 12 residues. Germline V gene sequence: CDR1 SGHAT, CDR2 FQNNGV. The V and J ends lost 5 bases and 9 bases respectively, with 11 bases between them. This CDR3 is CASSLVGLEQFF. The CDR3 nucleotides are TGTGCCAGCAGCCTAGTGGGGCTTGAGCAGTTCTTC.

The rearrangement joins TRBV7-6 to TRBJ1-5; 8 bases map to TRBD1. The CDR3 runs 14 residues. Germline V gene data show CDR1 as SGHVS and CDR2 as FNYEAQ. Trimming took 5 bases from V and 6 from J; bases not matched to a gene: 6. The CDR3, as DNA: TGTGCCAGCAGCCGTACACAGGGGGTTCAGCCCCAGCATTTT. It translates to CASSRTQGVQPQHF.

The chain's CDR3 is CASSSGQGGDSPLHF. For the CDR3, the DNA is TGTGCCAGCAGCTCAGGACAGGGAGGGGATTCACCCCTCCACTTT. The chain joins TRBV11-2 to TRBJ1-6; TRBD1 aligns across 8 bases. The CDR3 totals 15 residues. CDR1 SGHAT and CDR2 FQNNGV come from the germline V gene. V lost 4 bases and J lost 8; bases outside the gene matches: 7.

This clonotype was seen only a few times. This rearrangement joins TRBV12-3 or TRBV12-4 to TRBJ2-2; possible D gene TRBD1, 5 bases. The CDR3 covers 13 residues. V was clipped by 5 bases and J by 6 bases, with 10 bases between them. CDR3 residues: CASSAKGAGELFF. CDR3 DNA: TGTGCCAGCAGTGCCAAAGGGGCCGGGGAGCTGTTTTTT.

A few counts support this clonotype. The rearrangement joins TRBV7-9 to TRBJ2-7, with TRBD1 as a possible D gene (6 bases). The CDR3 extends over 16 amino acids. V shed 5 bases and J shed 2 bases, with 19 bases lying between them. Germline V lookup: CDR1 SEHNR, CDR2 FQNEAQ (reference sequence). The CDR3 DNA follows: TGTGCCAGCAGCGGGGGCACAGCCAGCCCCCCCTACGAGCAGTACGTC. Translation gives CASSGGTASPPYEQYV.

The rearrangement joins TRBV11-2 to TRBJ2-4; D is perhaps TRBD1 (6 bases). CDR1 is SGHAT, CDR2 FQNNGV, per germline. Trimming took 4 bases from V and 5 from J, leaving 18 bases between them. The CDR3 runs 16 residues. CDR3 nucleotides: TGTGCCAGCAGCTCCGCCGGGACACCGACCCAAAACATTCAGTACTTC. Its translation: CASSSAGTPTQNIQYF.

The count of this clonotype is one. One end of the junction fails to match germline, which may point to a read error. The chain combines TRBV27 with TRBJ1-2, with 8 positions matching TRBD1. The CDR3 sequence is 12 residues long. Germline V gene lookup returns CDR1 MNHEY and CDR2 SMNVEV (reference sequence). CDR3 sequence: CASSPTDRDYPF. CDR3 in DNA: TGTGCCAGCAGTCCGACGGACAGGGACTACCCCTTC.

CDR3 amino acids: CASSLQVSTDTQYF. DNA of the CDR3: TGTGCCAGCAGCTTACAGGTTAGCACAGATACGCAGTATTTT. The V and J genes are TRBV7-2 and TRBJ2-3; D unclear. CDR1 is SGHTA, CDR2 FQGNSA, per germline. The length of the CDR3 is 14 residues. V was clipped by 2 bases and J by 0 bases, with 6 bases between them. The variable domain in full, with the rest retrieved from reference TRBV7-2 and TRBJ2-3, is GAGVSQSPSNKVTEKGKDVELRCDPISGHTALYWYRQSLGQGLEFLIYFQGNSAPDKSGLPSDRFSAERTGGSVSTLTIQRTQQEDSAVYLCASSLQVSTDTQYFGPGTRLTVL.

The chain links TRBV4-3 to TRBJ2-5; D may be TRBD1 or TRBD2 (5 bases each). Germline loops: CDR1 LGHNA, CDR2 YSLEER. V lost 4 bases, J lost 5 bases, and 14 bases lay in between. The CDR3 totals 14 residues. DNA for the CDR3: TGCGCCAGCAGCCTGAGGTTGAGGGGTGAGACCCAGTACTTC. This codes for CASSLRLRGETQYF.

This clonotype has a handful of counts. The chain is built from TRBV12-3 or TRBV12-4 and TRBJ2-2; 7 bases match TRBD1. Trimming removed 7 bases from V and 3 bases from J; junction bases left unmatched: 14. The CDR3 loop spans 17 amino acids. Written as DNA, the CDR3 is TGTGCCAGCACTGTCTCGACAGGGTCGAACGACACCGGGGAGCTGTTTTTT. Protein product: CASTVSTGSNDTGELFF.